The 31 T cell receptor beta chains listed next were all sequenced from one sample in a study of PD-L1 blockade in urothelial cancer. The time point: peripheral blood 6 weeks after treatment start. Sequencing was performed with immunoSEQ multiplex PCR; in TCRdb, only in-frame clones are kept and a portion is missing. The table lists about 41,000 clones, 70% to 90% of them singletons. This specimen was PBMCs, taken around atezolizumab (anti-PD-L1) treatment. These receptors all stem from a man in his 70s with urothelial cancer.

This chain joins TRBV18 and TRBJ2-1; TRBD2 matches at 12 bases. Germline loops: CDR1 KGHSH, CDR2 LQKENI. The length of the CDR3 is 15 residues. V shed 3 bases and J 7 bases; nucleotides not matched to a gene: 4. The CDR3 DNA is TGTGCCAGCTCACCGACTAGCGGGAGTAGGAATGAGCAGTTCTTC. The encoded protein is CASSPTSGSRNEQFF.

V is TRBV19 and J is TRBJ2-1; no reliable D call. Germline V CDR1 and CDR2: LNHDA, SQIVND (reference sequence). The CDR3 extends over 21 amino acids. V was clipped by 3 bases and J by 1 base, with 28 bases between them. The CDR3 DNA is TGTGCCAGTAGTATGTATCCCAGGTTACAACAGTGGGCCCCTTCCTACAATGAGCAGTTCTTC. Translating it yields CASSMYPRLQQWAPSYNEQFF.

This clone has only one observation. This chain uses TRBV11-3 with TRBJ2-5, with D unresolved. CDR3 size: 13 residues. The germline gives CDR1 SGHNT, CDR2 YENEEA. The germline V and J ends were trimmed by 0 bases and 2 bases, with 4 bases remaining between them. The CDR3 sequence is CASSLESQETQYF. The CDR3 DNA reads as TGTGCCAGCAGCTTAGAGAGTCAAGAGACCCAGTACTTC.

V usage is TRBV10-3 and J usage is TRBJ2-1, with 11 nucleotides matching TRBD2. This CDR3 has 16 amino acids. Trimming at V came to 5 bases and at J to 1 base, leaving 4 bases not matched to a gene. The germline gives CDR1 ENHRY, CDR2 SYGVKD. The CDR3 DNA reads as TGTGCCATCAGTCCACTAGCGGGAGCATCCTACAATGAGCAGTTCTTC. Translated: CAISPLAGASYNEQFF.

The gene calls are TRBV11-3 and TRBJ2-2; TRBD2 matches at 7 bases. The germline gives CDR1 SGHNT, CDR2 YENEEA. V lost 5 bases, J lost 3 bases, and 9 bases stayed unmatched. The CDR3 totals 16 residues. CDR3 DNA: TGTGCCAGCAGCCCTGGGAGGGTGGCGGACACCGGGGAGCTGTTTTTT. Amino acid sequence: CASSPGRVADTGELFF.

CDR3 nucleotide sequence: TGTGCCAGCAGTTACGCAGGAAACTATGGCTACACCTTC. Translated, it gives CASSYAGNYGYTF. The chain links TRBV6-5 to TRBJ1-2; the D is unclear. This CDR3 spans 13 amino acids. V lost 2 bases, J lost 2 bases, and 6 bases lay in between. Per the germline V gene, CDR1 is MNHEY and CDR2 is SVGAGI.

The rearrangement joins TRBV18 to TRBJ2-7, with 11 bases identical to TRBD2. V gave up 4 bases and J gave up 4 bases; unmatched junction bases: 6. This CDR3 has 15 amino acids. Germline V CDR1 and CDR2: KGHSH, LQKENI. The CDR3 spells CASSQPGTSGYEQYF. CDR3 DNA: TGTGCCAGCTCACAACCGGGGACTAGCGGTTACGAGCAGTACTTC. Filled out from reference TRBV18 and TRBJ2-7, the complete variable domain reads NAGVMQNPRHLVRRRGQEARLRCSPMKGHSHVYWYRQLPEEGLKFMVYLQKENIIDESGMPKERFSAEFPKEGPSILRIQQVVRGDSAAYFCASSQPGTSGYEQYFGPGTRLTVT.

V and J are TRBV7-2 and TRBJ2-3; tentative D call: TRBD2 (5 bases). Germline assignment: CDR1 SGHTA and CDR2 FQGNSA. The CDR3 covers 14 residues. The ends were cut back, 3 bases at V and 1 base at J, with 8 bases in the middle. In nucleotides, the CDR3 is TGTGCCAGCAGCTTCGGACTGCGCACAGATACGCAGTATTTT. Encoded protein: CASSFGLRTDTQYF.

CDR3 amino acids: CASSLYRGGELFF. The CDR3 DNA reads as TGTGCCAGCAGCTTATACAGGGGCGGGGAGCTGTTTTTT. This sequence joins TRBV5-4 and TRBJ2-2; TRBD1 agrees at 7 bases. This CDR3 is built from 13 residues. V was clipped by 2 bases and J by 7 bases; unmatched bases: 2. Germline lookup yields CDR1 SGHNT and CDR2 YYREEE (reference sequence).

V and J are TRBV27 and TRBJ1-1; tentatively, D is TRBD1 (6 bases). CDR1 MNHEY and CDR2 SMNVEV come from the germline V gene (reference sequence). Trimming pared 3 bases from V and 1 base from J, leaving 9 bases between. This CDR3 comprises 14 residues. DNA for the CDR3: TGTGCCAGCAGTTTCAGGGGTGGGAACACTGAAGCTTTCTTT. Protein: CASSFRGGNTEAFF.

The chain has TRBV5-1 and TRBJ2-1; 7 bases align to TRBD2. CDR1 and CDR2 from the germline V gene are SGHRS and YFSETQ. V lost 3 bases to trimming and J lost 7 bases; unmatched junction nucleotides: 10. There are 15 residues in the CDR3. The CDR3 loop is CASSWWEGRSNEQFF. CDR3 nucleotides: TGCGCCAGCAGCTGGTGGGAGGGCAGGAGTAATGAGCAGTTCTTC.

This chain links TRBV19 with TRBJ2-5; 9 nucleotides match TRBD1. Losses at the gene ends were 4 bases for V and 4 bases for J; bases not matched to a gene: 7. The CDR3 is 15 amino acids. The V gene's germline CDR1 is LNHDA and CDR2 SQIVND (reference sequence). CDR3 nucleotides: TGTGCCAGTAGTACGGGACAGGGTGAGGGAGAGACCCAGTACTTC. It yields the protein CASSTGQGEGETQYF.

This clone was picked up a small number of times. The chain is built from TRBV6-1 and TRBJ1-1; 9 positions agree with TRBD1. With V trimmed by 5 bases and J by 1 base, 5 bases remained unmatched. CDR3 size: 15 residues. From germline, CDR1 is MNHNS and CDR2 SASEGT. CDR3 protein: CASSSQGQGNTEAFF. In DNA, the CDR3 is TGTGCCAGCAGTAGCCAGGGACAGGGGAACACTGAAGCTTTCTTT.

Here the CDR3 reads CASSIYSGGELFF. CDR3 coding DNA: TGTGCCAGTAGTATCTACTCGGGAGGGGAGCTGTTTTTT. The V call is TRBV19, the J call TRBJ2-2; D may be TRBD2 (5 bases). This CDR3 contains 13 residues. The ends were cut back, 3 bases at V and 8 bases at J, with 10 bases in the middle. The V gene's germline CDR1 is LNHDA and CDR2 SQIVND (reference sequence). Drawing the rest from reference TRBV19 and TRBJ2-2, the complete variable domain is DGGITQSPKYLFRKEGQNVTLSCEQNLNHDAMYWYRQDPGQGLRLIYYSQIVNDFQKGDIAEGYSVSREKKESFPLTVTSAQKNPTAFYLCASSIYSGGELFFGEGSRLTVL.

J is TRBJ1-4 and V is TRBV6-6; no reliable D call. The V end lost 4 bases, the J end lost 0 bases, and 9 bases lay between the germline ends. This CDR3 is built from 15 residues. CDR1 MNHNY and CDR2 SVGAGI come from the germline V gene (reference sequence). The CDR3 here is CASSFTGATNEKLFF. CDR3 in DNA: TGTGCCAGCAGTTTCACGGGAGCAACTAATGAAAAACTGTTTTTT.

V and J are TRBV5-1 and TRBJ2-3, with 8 bases lining up with TRBD2. Germline V gene sequence: CDR1 SGHRS, CDR2 YFSETQ. Losses at the gene ends were 3 bases for V and 4 bases for J; bases not matched to a gene: 4. This CDR3 is built from 14 residues. The CDR3 DNA is TGCGCCAGCAGCTCGGGGGGGGGCGCAGATACGCAGTATTTT. Protein: CASSSGGGADTQYF.

This chain links TRBV9 with TRBJ2-5; 9 bases match TRBD2. Germline V CDR1 and CDR2: SGDLS, YYNGEE. The length of the CDR3 is 16 residues. The junction had 12 bases not matched to a gene; V was cut back by 4 bases and J by 5 bases. The CDR3 DNA is TGTGCCAGCAGCCTCGGGGCTAGCGGGATGGCGGAGACCCAGTACTTC. It is translated as CASSLGASGMAETQYF.

The rearrangement joins TRBV13 to TRBJ2-1, with 13 bases that match TRBD2. The ends lost 1 base at V and 11 bases at J; junction bases unmatched: 2. The CDR3 consists of 14 residues. Germline V gene data show CDR1 as PRHDT and CDR2 as FYEKMQ (reference sequence). The CDR3 region has the DNA TGTGCCAGCAGCTTAGTGGGACTAGCGGGAAAGCAGTTCTTC. Amino acids: CASSLVGLAGKQFF.

Only one count was recorded for this clone. The rearrangement links TRBV10-3 to TRBJ1-5; TRBD1 matches at 8 bases. Trimming took 3 bases from V and 5 from J; bases not matched to a gene: 9. CDR3 length equals 16 residues. CDR1 ENHRY and CDR2 SYGVKD come from the germline V gene. CDR3 nucleotide sequence: TGTGCCATCAGTGACCCCTCGGGACAGGTAGATCAGCCCCAGCATTTT. Translation: CAISDPSGQVDQPQHF.

The sample holds one count of this clone. This chain uses TRBV5-5 with TRBJ2-7; 8 bases are a match to TRBD2. The CDR3 loop spans 15 amino acids. The germline V gene encodes CDR1 SGHKS and CDR2 YYEKEE (reference sequence). V lost 4 bases to trimming and J lost 1 base; unmatched junction nucleotides: 7. In nucleotides, the CDR3 is TGTGCCAGCAGCAACGGGACTAGTTCATCCTACGAGCAGTACTTC. Amino acids: CASSNGTSSSYEQYF.

This chain joins TRBV2 and TRBJ1-4; TRBD1 aligns across 7 bases. Germline V CDR1 and CDR2: SNHLY, FYNNEI. The V segment lost 6 bases and the J segment 2 bases; nucleotides outside the gene matches: 6. The CDR3 spans 15 residues. This CDR3 is CASRSQGVTNEKLFF. In DNA, the CDR3 is TGTGCCAGCAGGTCCCAGGGGGTGACTAATGAAAAACTGTTTTTT.

The chain uses TRBV2 and TRBJ1-2; D might be TRBD1 (6 bases). Trimming removed 4 bases at V and 5 bases at J, with 14 bases between. CDR3 length: 14 amino acids. Germline V gene lookup returns CDR1 SNHLY and CDR2 FYNNEI. CDR3 loop: CASSVRGLGYGYTF. The CDR3 DNA reads TGTGCCAGCAGTGTCAGGGGCTTAGGGTATGGCTACACCTTC.

The rearrangement joins TRBV2 to TRBJ1-5; TRBD1 agrees at 10 bases. Germline V gene sequence: CDR1 SNHLY, CDR2 FYNNEI. J gave up 5 bases and V 8 bases, and 6 bases lay outside the gene matches. This CDR3 has 14 amino acids. The CDR3 coding sequence is TGTGCCAGCGCGGGACAGGGGCGATATCAGCCCCAGCATTTT. It translates to CASAGQGRYQPQHF.

V gene TRBV29-1 combines with J gene TRBJ1-1; 9 nucleotides line up with TRBD1. Germline CDR1 is SQVTM and CDR2 is ANQGSEA. The CDR3 length is 11 residues. V trimming: 7 bases; J trimming: 5 bases; junction bases outside the gene matches: 2. In DNA form, the CDR3 reads TGCAGCGGGGGACAGGGAACTGAAGCTTTCTTT. It specifies CSGGQGTEAFF.

The genes are TRBV6-6 and TRBJ2-5; 10 bases line up with TRBD1. The J call is uncertain, as TRBJ2-7 better fits the DNA end. The germline V gene encodes CDR1 MNHNY and CDR2 SVGAGI (reference sequence). The CDR3 runs 15 residues. Here the CDR3 DNA reads TGTGCCAGCAGTACCAGGACAGGGGGGATAAACGAGCAGTACTTC. Translating it yields CASSTRTGGINEQYF.

The chain is built from TRBV12-1 and TRBJ2-5; TRBD2 reflects the table's D call only, with no check against the DNA. TRBV12-1 is assigned pseudogene status. The length of the CDR3 is 16 residues. CDR3 region: CASSFTPSGSQETQYF. The DNA for the CDR3 is TGTGCCAGCAGCTTTACCCCCAGCGGGAGCCAAGAGACCCAGTACTTC.

The chain couples TRBV11-2 to TRBJ1-1; 10 nucleotides align to TRBD1. Per the germline V gene, CDR1 is SGHAT and CDR2 is FQNNGV. V was pared by 1 base and J by 3 bases, with 5 bases of the junction left unmatched. The CDR3 consists of 16 residues. The CDR3 DNA is TGTGCCAGCAGCTTAGCCCGGACAGGGGGAGACACTGAAGCTTTCTTT. This gives the protein CASSLARTGGDTEAFF.

The chain is built from TRBV5-1 and TRBJ2-3, with D possibly matching TRBD2 (5 bases). The germline CDR1 and CDR2 sequences are SGHRS and YFSETQ. The CDR3 sequence is 14 residues long. Trimming stripped 0 bases from V and 3 bases from J, with 8 bases between. In DNA, the CDR3 is TGCGCCAGCAGCTTGGATCTAGCTACAGATACGCAGTATTTT. This gives the protein CASSLDLATDTQYF. The full variable domain, in which reference TRBV5-1 and TRBJ2-3 provide the parts outside the CDR3, is KAGVTQTPRYLIKTRGQQVTLSCSPISGHRSVSWYQQTPGQGLQFLFEYFSETQRNKGNFPGRFSGRQFSNSRSEMNVSTLELGDSALYLCASSLDLATDTQYFGPGTRLTVL.

The chain recombines TRBV5-1 with TRBJ1-3; D is ambiguous. This CDR3 comprises 17 residues. Per the germline V gene, CDR1 is SGHRS and CDR2 is YFSETQ. Between the trimmed V and J ends, which lost 3 bases and 0 bases, there was a span of 16 bases. The CDR3 DNA is TGCGCCAGCAGCTCCTACCCACACGGGAGCTCTGGAAACACCATATATTTT. Protein: CASSSYPHGSSGNTIYF. Full variable domain (remainder filled in from reference TRBV5-1 and TRBJ1-3): KAGVTQTPRYLIKTRGQQVTLSCSPISGHRSVSWYQQTPGQGLQFLFEYFSETQRNKGNFPGRFSGRQFSNSRSEMNVSTLELGDSALYLCASSSYPHGSSGNTIYFGEGSWLTVV.

The V call is TRBV28, the J call TRBJ1-4; 7 bases are a match to TRBD1. The V segment lost 4 bases and the J segment 4 bases; nucleotides outside the gene matches: 3. The CDR3 runs 14 residues. Germline values: CDR1 MDHEN, CDR2 SYDVKM. CDR3 amino acids: CASSSGTVNEKLFF. The CDR3 nucleotides are TGTGCCAGCAGTTCCGGGACAGTTAATGAAAAACTGTTTTTT.

The genes are TRBV7-9 and TRBJ2-5; weak D call: TRBD1 (5 bases). CDR3 length: 16 residues. Trimming removed 6 bases from V and 2 bases from J, with 19 bases in between. Germline V gene data show CDR1 as SEHNR and CDR2 as FQNEAQ (reference sequence). As DNA, the CDR3 is TGTGCCAGCAGTTCTCGTATTGGGTCAGGGCAAGAGACCCAGTACTTC. This encodes CASSSRIGSGQETQYF.